This TCR beta chain was captured in a study of monozygotic twins with inflammatory bowel disease. Germline V gives CDR1 SGHRS, CDR2 YFSETQ. The CDR3 totals 15 residues. One entry per CDR3 protein, without DNA, is what TCRdb gives after re-calling the 5' RACE reads. The data show approximately 400,000 distinct CDR3 sequences, and the top ten clones hold around 2.6%. The TCR sequence derives from a human donor with ulcerative colitis or Crohn's disease, or a healthy co-twin of an affected twin (not recorded which). The sample comprised blood. V usage is TRBV5-1 and J usage is TRBJ2-1; TCRdb selects TRBD1, and the lack of DNA leaves this call unchecked. The CDR3 here is CASSGGQGTYNEQFF.